This is a list of T cell receptor beta chains from one sample in a study of identical twins. TCRdb independently ran MiXCR on the 5' RACE reads; one entry per CDR3 protein. The sample consists of hundreds of thousands of distinct CDR3 sequences, around 8.3% of them appearing once. This same sample was also taken into another study, of yellow fever vaccine responses in identical twins.

The material sequenced was PBMCs. Receptor source: a woman younger than 35 in good health. Both conserved end residues are part of each CDR3. A D gene is named only where the DNA matches it firmly. The listing skips clone size in some rows; elsewhere it reads once, few, many or a size class.

j_call: TRBJ2-7
d_call: TRBD2
clone_size: many
v_call: TRBV7-2
cdr3_aa: CASSGGTSGRAGPSYEQYF
cdr3_nt: TGTGCCAGCAGCGGGGGGACTAGCGGGAGGGCCGGTCCCTCCTACGAGCAGTACTTC

j_call: TRBJ2-7
d_call: TRBD2
clone_size: few
v_call: TRBV6-1
cdr3_aa: CASSIFGGNSYEQYF
cdr3_nt: TGTGCCAGCAGCATCTTCGGGGGGAACTCCTACGAGCAGTACTTC

j_call: TRBJ2-7
d_call: NA
clone_size: many
v_call: TRBV7-2
cdr3_aa: CASSLSPEQYF
cdr3_nt: TGTGCCAGCAGCTTAAGTCCGGAGCAGTACTTC

j_call: TRBJ2-5
d_call: NA
clone_size: NA
v_call: TRBV3-1
cdr3_aa: CASSHKKGTHQETQYF
cdr3_nt: TGTGCCAGCAGCCACAAAAAAGGGACGCACCAAGAGACCCAGTACTTC

j_call: TRBJ2-1
d_call: TRBD2
clone_size: NA
v_call: TRBV28
cdr3_aa: CASSPEGSGGLYNEQFF
cdr3_nt: TGTGCCAGCAGTCCAGAGGGTAGCGGGGGACTTTACAATGAGCAGTTCTTC

j_call: TRBJ2-1
d_call: TRBD2
clone_size: many
v_call: TRBV25-1
cdr3_aa: CASSPLAGVYNEQFF
cdr3_nt: TGTGCCAGCAGTCCTCTAGCGGGAGTTTACAATGAGCAGTTCTTC

j_call: TRBJ2-7
d_call: TRBD2
clone_size: NA
v_call: TRBV12-3/TRBV12-4
cdr3_aa: CTFSHATFGTSGSYEQYF
cdr3_nt: TGTACCTTCAGTCATGCCACCTTCGGGACTAGCGGGAGCTACGAGCAGTACTTC

j_call: TRBJ2-3
d_call: NA
clone_size: NA
v_call: TRBV7-9
cdr3_aa: CASSLAQSSGYTDTQYF
cdr3_nt: TGTGCCAGCAGCTTAGCGCAGAGTTCGGGGTACACAGATACGCAGTATTTT

j_call: TRBJ2-1
d_call: NA
clone_size: many
v_call: TRBV5-1
cdr3_aa: CASSFGGAKVSYNEQFF
cdr3_nt: TGCGCCAGCAGCTTCGGTGGGGCGAAGGTTTCCTACAATGAGCAGTTCTTC

j_call: TRBJ2-7
d_call: NA
clone_size: few
v_call: TRBV3-1
cdr3_aa: CASSPLSSEQYF
cdr3_nt: TGTGCCAGCAGCCCATTGTCTTCCGAGCAGTACTTC

j_call: TRBJ1-1
d_call: TRBD1
clone_size: NA
v_call: TRBV6-1
cdr3_aa: CASSLGQGAVRNTEAFF
cdr3_nt: TGTGCCAGCAGTCTCGGACAGGGAGCAGTTAGGAACACTGAAGCTTTCTTT

j_call: TRBJ2-5
d_call: NA
clone_size: few
v_call: TRBV15
cdr3_aa: CATSRRGGRETQYF
cdr3_nt: TGTGCCACCAGCAGACGAGGAGGGCGCGAGACCCAGTACTTC